These 30 T cell receptor beta chains were sequenced from one sample in a study of cytomegalovirus exposure and HLA in healthy donors. The PCR made use of 60 Vbeta and 13 Jbeta primers. Produced via immunoSEQ multiplex PCR; TCRdb's table is partial and in-frame only. The top ten hold roughly 4% of the sample, which has 100,000 to 150,000 clones, under 90% seen once. Sequences were obtained from PBMCs. These receptors all come from a woman aged 40 to 50 in good health and CMV-seropositive.

In the case of this clone: A junction boundary mismatches the germline segment, possibly from a read error. This rearrangement joins TRBV7-7 to TRBJ2-5, with 9 bases that match TRBD1. The CDR3 extends over 15 amino acids. Germline CDR1 reads SSHAT; CDR2 reads FNYEAQ (reference sequence). DNA of the CDR3: TGTGCTAGCAGCTTAGGGCGGGACAGGGATAAGACCCAGTACTTC. Protein: CASSLGRDRDKTQYF.

V and J are TRBV4-2 and TRBJ1-2; 7 positions agree with TRBD1. With 2 bases clipped from V and 1 base from J, the junction kept 10 bases outside the gene matches. The CDR3 runs to 17 residues. Germline V gives CDR1 LGHNA, CDR2 YNFKEQ. The CDR3 DNA follows: TGTGCCAGCAGCCAACTCCCGGGACAGAATATTAACTATGGCTACACCTTC. Protein: CASSQLPGQNINYGYTF.

The rearrangement uses TRBV7-2 and TRBJ2-3; no definite D call. Germline lookup yields CDR1 SGHTA and CDR2 FQGNSA. Trimming stripped 5 bases from V and 6 bases from J, with 15 bases between. CDR3 length equals 14 residues. The CDR3: CASSVTGPRDTQYF. In DNA, the CDR3 is TGTGCCAGCAGCGTGACTGGCCCCCGGGATACGCAGTATTTT.

This clone is a singleton in its sample. V and J are TRBV5-5 and TRBJ2-1, with D possibly matching TRBD2 (6 bases). CDR1 and CDR2 (germline): SGHKS, YYEKEE (reference sequence). Trimming cost V 0 bases and J 0 bases, with 22 bases left between them. This CDR3 has 20 amino acids. The CDR3 region has the DNA TGTGCCAGCAGCTTGGCCTGGGGGTTAACGGGACTGAGCTCCTACAATGAGCAGTTCTTC. Its protein product is CASSLAWGLTGLSSYNEQFF.

This sequence joins TRBV28 and TRBJ2-7; D ambiguous. Trimming stripped 3 bases from V and 2 bases from J, with 11 bases between. Germline assignment: CDR1 MDHEN and CDR2 SYDVKM. This CDR3 region has 14 residues. This CDR3 is CASSFPNRPYEQYF. In DNA, the CDR3 is TGTGCCAGCAGTTTCCCCAACAGACCCTACGAGCAGTACTTC.

This chain links TRBV10-3 with TRBJ2-7, with D possibly matching TRBD1 (5 bases). The V end lost 4 bases, the J end lost 2 bases, and 12 bases lay between the germline ends. The germline CDR1 and CDR2 sequences are ENHRY and SYGVKD. The CDR3 spans 14 residues. The CDR3 reads CAISGQGKAYEQYF. Here the CDR3 DNA reads TGTGCCATCAGTGGGCAGGGTAAGGCCTACGAGCAGTACTTC.

The chain recombines TRBV27 with TRBJ2-1, with TRBD1 matching over 7 bases. V lost 5 bases to trimming and J lost 2 bases; unmatched junction nucleotides: 6. CDR3 length equals 15 residues. Germline V gene lookup returns CDR1 MNHEY and CDR2 SMNVEV (reference sequence). This CDR3 is CASSHNRGPYNEQFF. In DNA, the CDR3 is TGTGCCAGCAGTCACAACAGGGGTCCCTACAATGAGCAGTTCTTC.

This clone has only a few counts. This chain uses TRBV7-9 with TRBJ2-1; the D gene is possibly TRBD2 (5 bases). CDR3 length equals 12 residues. CDR1 is SEHNR and CDR2 is FQNEAQ in the germline V gene (reference sequence). Between the trimmed V and J ends, which lost 3 bases and 8 bases, there was a span of 8 bases. The CDR3 sequence: CASSLSRDEQFF. The CDR3 bases are TGTGCCAGCAGCTTGTCGAGGGATGAGCAGTTCTTC. The full variable domain, with the rest looked up from reference TRBV7-9 and TRBJ2-1, is DTGVSQNPRHKITKRGQNVTFRCDPISEHNRLYWYRQTLGQGPEFLTYFQNEAQLEKSRLLSDRFSAERPKGSFSTLEIQRTEQGDSAMYLCASSLSRDEQFFGPGTRLTVL.

The chain joins TRBV15 to TRBJ2-1; 10 bases line up with TRBD2. Trimming cost V 4 bases and J 2 bases; bases outside gene matches: 5. The length of the CDR3 is 16 residues. The germline V gene encodes CDR1 LNHNV and CDR2 YYDKDF (reference sequence). This chain's CDR3 is CATSIASGSPYNEQFF. CDR3 DNA: TGTGCCACCAGCATCGCTAGCGGGAGCCCCTACAATGAGCAGTTCTTC.

This clone came up a few times. The rearrangement uses TRBV7-6 and TRBJ2-3, with 7 bases that match TRBD2. CDR1 and CDR2 from the germline V gene are SGHVS and FNYEAQ. V shed 4 bases, J shed 6 bases, and the junction held 10 bases outside the gene matches. The CDR3 has 15 residues. CDR3 sequence reads: CASSYDGRSPDTQYF. CDR3 nucleotides: TGTGCCAGCAGCTATGACGGGAGGTCTCCCGATACGCAGTATTTT.

The chain employs TRBV10-3 and TRBJ2-1; 13 bases are a match to TRBD2. The germline V gene has CDR1 ENHRY and CDR2 SYGVKD. The CDR3 loop spans 16 amino acids. V lost 6 bases to trimming and J lost 8 bases; unmatched junction nucleotides: 10. The CDR3 DNA sequence: TGTGCCATCAGCCCTCCAGGGACTAGCGGGACCCATGAGCAGTTCTTC. This gives the protein CAISPPGTSGTHEQFF.

This chain joins TRBV13 and TRBJ2-7; 7 bases map to TRBD1. CDR3 length: 13 amino acids. The V and J ends lost 5 bases and 2 bases, in that order; junction bases with no gene match: 3. The V gene's germline CDR1 is PRHDT and CDR2 FYEKMQ (reference sequence). CDR3 residues: CASSLGTAYEQYF. Here the CDR3 DNA reads TGTGCCAGCAGCCTTGGGACAGCCTACGAGCAGTACTTC.

The chain employs TRBV5-4 and TRBJ1-4; a weak D match, TRBD1 (6 bases). The V gene lost 1 base and the J gene lost 3 bases, with 7 bases spanning the gap. Germline loops: CDR1 SGHNT, CDR2 YYREEE (reference sequence). The CDR3 length is 14 residues. The CDR3 loop is CASSLQGSNEKLFF. CDR3 nucleotide sequence: TGTGCCAGCAGCTTGCAGGGGTCTAATGAAAAACTGTTTTTT.

The chain recombines TRBV12-2 with TRBJ2-1; TRBD1 is taken as the D call from the table, unchecked against the DNA. TRBV12-2 is a known pseudogene. This CDR3 region has 17 residues. CDR3 nucleotides: TGTGCAAGTCGCTTAGGGAACCAAAAGGGGGATCTCGGTGAGCAGTTCTTC. It specifies CASRLGNQKGDLGEQFF.

This clone appeared a single time. The rearrangement uses TRBV2 and TRBJ2-7; TRBD2 agrees at 7 bases. CDR1 and CDR2 (germline): SNHLY, FYNNEI. The ends lost 6 bases at V and 4 bases at J; junction bases unmatched: 3. CDR3 length equals 12 residues. The CDR3 region has the DNA TGTGCCAGCAGGCGGGAGCGGTACGAGCAGTACTTC. This translates into CASRRERYEQYF.

In DNA form, the CDR3 reads TGTGCCAGCAGCCAAGATTTGGCTAGCGGGCGCTACGAGCAGTACTTC. Protein product: CASSQDLASGRYEQYF. V usage is TRBV4-2 and J usage is TRBJ2-7, with 8 bases lining up with TRBD2. Losses at the gene ends were 0 bases for V and 3 bases for J; bases not matched to a gene: 7. The germline V gene has CDR1 LGHNA and CDR2 YNFKEQ. This CDR3 has 16 amino acids.

V usage is TRBV19 and J usage is TRBJ1-5; TRBD1 might be the D (5 bases). The CDR3 contains 16 residues. The germline V gene has CDR1 LNHDA and CDR2 SQIVND (reference sequence). Trimming cost V 3 bases and J 1 base, with 13 bases left between them. The CDR3 protein is CASSMAGGRSNQPQHF. The CDR3 bases are TGTGCCAGTAGTATGGCCGGGGGACGGAGCAATCAGCCCCAGCATTTT.

The rearrangement joins TRBV2 to TRBJ1-4; TRBD1 matches 8 bases. V trimming: 8 bases; J trimming: 1 base; junction bases outside the gene matches: 6. The CDR3 is made up of 15 amino acids. From germline, CDR1 is SNHLY and CDR2 FYNNEI. This chain's CDR3 is CASLHDRGTNEKLFF. CDR3 DNA sequence: TGTGCCAGCCTTCACGACAGGGGAACTAATGAAAAACTGTTTTTT.

V gene TRBV6-1 combines with J gene TRBJ2-7; 13 nucleotides align to TRBD2. After removal of 2 bases from V and 4 bases from J, the junction contained 11 bases not matched to a gene. The CDR3 loop spans 18 amino acids. Per the germline V gene, CDR1 is MNHNS and CDR2 is SASEGT. CDR3 residues: CASSELGLAGDFGYEQYF. The CDR3 nucleotides are TGTGCCAGCAGTGAACTAGGACTAGCGGGAGATTTTGGGTACGAGCAGTACTTC.

This chain joins TRBV10-2 and TRBJ2-7; tentative D call: TRBD1 (6 bases). CDR1 is WSHSY and CDR2 is SAAADI in the germline V gene. V was clipped by 3 bases and J by 0 bases, with 12 bases between them. This CDR3 is built from 15 residues. The CDR3 is CASSDRTDNSYEQYF. The CDR3 nucleotides are TGCGCCAGCAGTGACAGGACAGACAACTCCTACGAGCAGTACTTC.

The genes are TRBV14 and TRBJ2-7, with D possibly being TRBD2 (6 bases). Trimming removed 4 bases from V and 2 bases from J, with 15 bases in between. The CDR3 is 15 residues long. From germline, CDR1 is SGHDN and CDR2 FVKESK. Here the CDR3 DNA reads TGTGCCAGCAGCCCGCGGGGATTCCTCGCCTACGAGCAGTACTTC. It translates to CASSPRGFLAYEQYF.

The chain recombines TRBV25-1 with TRBJ2-5; the match to TRBD1 covers 8 bases. The trim removed 4 bases at V and 5 bases at J, leaving 9 bases unmatched. Germline loops: CDR1 MGHDK, CDR2 SYGVNS. The CDR3 extends over 15 amino acids. CDR3 region: CASSGATGVVETQYF. CDR3 nucleotides: TGTGCCAGCAGTGGGGCGACAGGGGTCGTGGAGACCCAGTACTTC.

This clone was recorded only once. This sequence joins TRBV5-1 and TRBJ1-5, with D unresolved. CDR1 SGHRS and CDR2 YFSETQ come from the germline V gene. V gave up 4 bases and J gave up 3 bases, with 14 bases separating them. The CDR3 extends over 15 amino acids. The CDR3 sequence: CASSPYGEDNQPQHF. CDR3 DNA sequence: TGCGCCAGCAGCCCGTACGGTGAAGACAATCAGCCCCAGCATTTT.

The chain combines TRBV15 with TRBJ1-1; 11 nucleotides match TRBD1. The CDR3 has 15 amino acids. The V and J ends lost 5 bases and 6 bases, in that order; junction bases with no gene match: 8. Germline lookup yields CDR1 LNHNV and CDR2 YYDKDF (reference sequence). The CDR3 loop reads CATSSEGQGASEAFF. The CDR3 bases are TGTGCCACCAGCTCCGAAGGACAGGGGGCGTCTGAAGCTTTCTTT.

The rearrangement links TRBV6-1 to TRBJ1-5, with unresolved D. Per the germline V gene, CDR1 is MNHNS and CDR2 is SASEGT. Trimming stripped 5 bases from V and 5 bases from J, with 13 bases between. The CDR3 sequence is 14 residues long. CDR3 in amino acids: CASSSSTEYQPQHF. As DNA, the CDR3 is TGTGCCAGCAGTTCAAGCACAGAGTATCAGCCCCAGCATTTT.

V is TRBV9 and J is TRBJ2-3; no firm D call. Trimming pared 0 bases from V and 6 bases from J, leaving 8 bases between. The germline V gene has CDR1 SGDLS and CDR2 YYNGEE. The CDR3 has 13 amino acids. The CDR3 bases are TGTGCCAGCAGCGTAGTCCACGCGGATACGCAGTATTTT. It is translated as CASSVVHADTQYF. Based on the CDR3 plus reference TRBV9 and TRBJ2-3, the full variable domain is DSGVTQTPKHLITATGQRVTLRCSPRSGDLSVYWYQQSLDQGLQFLIQYYNGEERAKGNILERFSAQQFPDLHSELNLSSLELGDSALYFCASSVVHADTQYFGPGTRLTVL.

The gene calls are TRBV7-8 and TRBJ2-2; possible D gene TRBD1, 6 bases. Trimming stripped 10 bases from V and 1 base from J, with 19 bases between. Germline V gene data show CDR1 as SGHVS and CDR2 as FQNEAQ. The CDR3 sequence is 16 residues long. The CDR3 loop reads CATDTKGGLNTGELFF. The DNA of the CDR3 is TGTGCCACCGACACTAAAGGGGGTCTGAACACCGGGGAGCTGTTTTTT.

V gene TRBV2 combines with J gene TRBJ2-7, with 9 nucleotides matching TRBD2. This CDR3 has 15 amino acids. Germline V CDR1 and CDR2: SNHLY, FYNNEI. Unmatched junction bases numbered 5, after V lost 1 base and J lost 4 bases. CDR3 residues: CASSEGGLATYEQYF. The CDR3 bases are TGTGCCAGCAGTGAAGGTGGACTAGCGACTTACGAGCAGTACTTC.

This clone was counted a single time. The V call is TRBV7-9, the J call TRBJ1-1; D is perhaps TRBD1 (6 bases). The CDR3 length is 15 residues. The germline V and J ends were trimmed by 1 base and 8 bases, with 17 bases remaining between them. The germline V gene encodes CDR1 SEHNR and CDR2 FQNEAQ (reference sequence). CDR3 sequence: CASSLEGGRVLEAFF. DNA of the CDR3: TGTGCCAGCAGCTTAGAGGGGGGGCGCGTCTTAGAAGCTTTCTTT.

The CDR3: CASSYRIAGPNTGELFF. The CDR3 region has the DNA TGTGCCAGCAGTTATCGGATAGCGGGACCGAACACCGGGGAGCTGTTTTTT. The V call is TRBV28, the J call TRBJ2-2; 8 bases agree with TRBD2. This CDR3 is 17 amino acids long. Trimming removed 4 bases from V and 0 bases from J; junction bases left unmatched: 7. Germline lookup yields CDR1 MDHEN and CDR2 SYDVKM. The full variable domain, rest sourced from reference TRBV28 and TRBJ2-2, is DVKVTQSSRYLVKRTGEKVFLECVQDMDHENMFWYRQDPGLGLRLIYFSYDVKMKEKGDIPEGYSVSREKKERFSLILESASTNQTSMYLCASSYRIAGPNTGELFFGEGSRLTVL.